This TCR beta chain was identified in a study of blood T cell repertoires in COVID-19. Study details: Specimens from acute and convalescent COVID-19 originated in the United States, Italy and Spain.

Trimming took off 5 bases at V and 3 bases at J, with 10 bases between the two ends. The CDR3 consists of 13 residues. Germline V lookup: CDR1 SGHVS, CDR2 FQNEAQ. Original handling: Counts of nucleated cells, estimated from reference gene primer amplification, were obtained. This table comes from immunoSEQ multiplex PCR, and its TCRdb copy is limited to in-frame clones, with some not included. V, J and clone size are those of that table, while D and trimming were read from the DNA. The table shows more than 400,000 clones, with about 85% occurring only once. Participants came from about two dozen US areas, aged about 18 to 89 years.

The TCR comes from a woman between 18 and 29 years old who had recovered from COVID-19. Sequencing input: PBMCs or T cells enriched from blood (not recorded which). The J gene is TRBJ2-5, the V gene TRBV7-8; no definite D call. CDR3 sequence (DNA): TGTGCCAGCAGCCCTGGGCCAGAAGAGACCCAGTACTTC. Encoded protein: CASSPGPEETQYF.